This T cell receptor (beta chain) was identified during a study of blood T cells in healthy people across ages. In germline, CDR1 is MNHEY, CDR2 SVGAGI. CDR3 length equals 17 residues. V dropped 0 bases and J dropped 1 base, with 13 bases sitting between them. For the second PCR, which ran for roughly 7 to 11 cycles, a sample-barcoded 5' primer and a J-beta primer mix were used. TCRdb processed the 5' RACE reads anew with MiXCR; each CDR3 protein has one entry. The data show around 1,000,000 distinct CDR3 sequences, under 30% seen once. These data are also associated with another study on T cells of mothers and their children.

This receptor was obtained from a girl between 2 and 10 years old in good health. Sequencing used blood. This chain joins TRBV6-5 and TRBJ2-1; tentatively, D is TRBD2 (5 bases). The CDR3 DNA sequence: TGTGCCAGCAGTTACTCGAGGCTAGCATTTTCCTACAATGAGCAGTTCTTC. Its protein product is CASSYSRLAFSYNEQFF.